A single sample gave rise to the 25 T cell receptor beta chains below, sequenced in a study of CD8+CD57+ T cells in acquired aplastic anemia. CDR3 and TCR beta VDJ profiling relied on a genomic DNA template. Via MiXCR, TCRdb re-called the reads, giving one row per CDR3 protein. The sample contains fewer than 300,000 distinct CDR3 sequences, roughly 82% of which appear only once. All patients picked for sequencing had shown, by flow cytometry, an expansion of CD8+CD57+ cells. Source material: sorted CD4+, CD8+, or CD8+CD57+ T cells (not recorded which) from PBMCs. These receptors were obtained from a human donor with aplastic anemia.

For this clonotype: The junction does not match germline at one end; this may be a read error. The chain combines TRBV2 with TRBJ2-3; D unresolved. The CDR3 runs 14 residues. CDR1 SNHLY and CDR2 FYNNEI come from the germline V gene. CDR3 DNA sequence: TGTGCCAGCAGCGAAGCGTGTGGCCCTGATACGCAGTATTTT. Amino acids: CASSEACGPDTQYF.

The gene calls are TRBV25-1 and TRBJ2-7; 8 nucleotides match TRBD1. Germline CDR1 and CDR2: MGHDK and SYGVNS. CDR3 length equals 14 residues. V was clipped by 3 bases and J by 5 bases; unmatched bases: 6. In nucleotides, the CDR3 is TGTGCCAGCAGTGATTCAGGACAGGGAAACGAGCAGTACTTC. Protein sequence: CASSDSGQGNEQYF.

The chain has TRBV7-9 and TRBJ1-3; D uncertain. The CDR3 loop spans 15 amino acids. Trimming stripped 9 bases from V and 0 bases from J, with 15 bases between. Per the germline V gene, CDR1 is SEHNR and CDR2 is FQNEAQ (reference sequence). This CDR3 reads CASSTAWSSGNTIYF. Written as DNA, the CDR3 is TGTGCCAGTAGTACCGCCTGGAGCTCTGGAAACACCATATATTTT.

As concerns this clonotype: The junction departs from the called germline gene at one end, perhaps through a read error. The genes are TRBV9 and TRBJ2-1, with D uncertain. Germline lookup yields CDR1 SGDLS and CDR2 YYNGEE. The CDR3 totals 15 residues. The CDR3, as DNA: TGCGCCAGCAGCCTAGGGCTCTCTAGAAACCATGACCAGTTCTTC. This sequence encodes CASSLGLSRNHDQFF. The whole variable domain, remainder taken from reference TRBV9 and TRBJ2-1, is DSGVTQTPKHLITATGQRVTLRCSPRSGDLSVYWYQQSLDQGLQFLIQYYNGEERAKGNILERFSAQQFPDLHSELNLSSLELGDSALYFCASSLGLSRNHDQFFGPGTRLTVL.

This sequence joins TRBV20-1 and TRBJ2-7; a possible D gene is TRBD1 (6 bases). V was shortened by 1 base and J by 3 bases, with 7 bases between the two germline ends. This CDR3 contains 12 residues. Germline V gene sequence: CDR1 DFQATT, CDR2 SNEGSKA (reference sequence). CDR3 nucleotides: TGCAGTGCTAGAGCGGACAGCTACGAGCAGTACTTC. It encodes CSARADSYEQYF.

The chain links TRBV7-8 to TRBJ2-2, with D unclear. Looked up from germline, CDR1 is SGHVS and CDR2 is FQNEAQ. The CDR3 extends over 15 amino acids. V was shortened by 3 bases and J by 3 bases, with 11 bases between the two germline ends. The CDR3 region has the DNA TGTGCCAGCAGCTTTCAGCCAGTAGACACCGGGGAGCTGTTTTTT. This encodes CASSFQPVDTGELFF.

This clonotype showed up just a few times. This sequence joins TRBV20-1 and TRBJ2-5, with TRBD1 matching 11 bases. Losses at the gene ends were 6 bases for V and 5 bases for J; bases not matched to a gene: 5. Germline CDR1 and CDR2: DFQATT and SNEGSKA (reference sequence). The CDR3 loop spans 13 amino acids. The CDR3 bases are TGCAGTGCCGGACAGGGGGCTAGGGAGACCCAGTACTTC. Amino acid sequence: CSAGQGARETQYF.

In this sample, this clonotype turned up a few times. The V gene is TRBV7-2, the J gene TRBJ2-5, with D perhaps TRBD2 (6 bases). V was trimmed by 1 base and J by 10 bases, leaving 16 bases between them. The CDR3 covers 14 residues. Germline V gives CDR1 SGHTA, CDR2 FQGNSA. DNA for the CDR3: TGTGCCAGCAGCTTAGGGGCAGGCTCGGGGGACCAGTACTTC. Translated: CASSLGAGSGDQYF.

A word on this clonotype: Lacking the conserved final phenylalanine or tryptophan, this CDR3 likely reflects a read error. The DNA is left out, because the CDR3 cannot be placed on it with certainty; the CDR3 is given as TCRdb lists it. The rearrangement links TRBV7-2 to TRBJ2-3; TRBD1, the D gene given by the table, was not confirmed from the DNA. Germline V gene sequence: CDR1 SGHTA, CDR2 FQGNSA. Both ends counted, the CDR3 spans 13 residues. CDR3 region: CASGCGGGSNYGY.

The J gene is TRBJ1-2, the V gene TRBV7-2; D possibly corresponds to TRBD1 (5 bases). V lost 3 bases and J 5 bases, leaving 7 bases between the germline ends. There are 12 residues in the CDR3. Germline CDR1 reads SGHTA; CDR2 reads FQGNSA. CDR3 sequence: CASSFDRYGYTF. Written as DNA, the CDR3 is TGTGCCAGCAGCTTTGACAGATATGGCTACACCTTC.

In DNA form, the CDR3 reads TGTGCCAGCAGCTCAGACTCAGACCCGACGTATTTAAAACTGTTTTTT. The encoded protein is CASSSDSDPTYLKLFF. The chain joins TRBV9 to TRBJ1-4; D gene unclear. Trimming took 4 bases from V and 10 from J, leaving 23 bases between them. CDR1 is SGDLS, CDR2 YYNGEE, per germline. The CDR3 covers 16 residues.

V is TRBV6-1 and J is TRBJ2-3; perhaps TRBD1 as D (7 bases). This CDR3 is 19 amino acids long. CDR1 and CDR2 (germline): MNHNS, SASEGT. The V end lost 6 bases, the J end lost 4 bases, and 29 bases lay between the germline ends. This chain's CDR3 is CASSQGGGNGQGLSDTQYF. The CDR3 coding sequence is TGTGCCAGCAGCCAGGGGGGCGGAAACGGTCAGGGCCTCTCAGATACGCAGTATTTT.

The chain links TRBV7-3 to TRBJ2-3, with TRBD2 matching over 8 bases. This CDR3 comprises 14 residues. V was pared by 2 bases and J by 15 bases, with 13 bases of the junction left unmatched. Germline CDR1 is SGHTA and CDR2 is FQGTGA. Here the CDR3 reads CASSLAGGPDADYF. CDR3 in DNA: TGTGCCAGCAGCTTAGCGGGAGGCCCCGATGCGGACTATTTT.

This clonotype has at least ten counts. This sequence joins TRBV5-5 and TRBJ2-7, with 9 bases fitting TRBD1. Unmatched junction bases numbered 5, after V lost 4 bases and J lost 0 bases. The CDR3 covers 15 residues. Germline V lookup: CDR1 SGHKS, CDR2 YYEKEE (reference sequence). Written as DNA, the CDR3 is TGTGCCAGCAGCCCGGGACAGGGAAGCTCCTACGAGCAGTACTTC. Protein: CASSPGQGSSYEQYF. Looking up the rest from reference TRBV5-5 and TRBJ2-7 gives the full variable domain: DAGVTQSPTHLIKTRGQQVTLRCSPISGHKSVSWYQQVLGQGPQFIFQYYEKEERGRGNFPDRFSARQFPNYSSELNVNALLLGDSALYLCASSPGQGSSYEQYFGPGTRLTVT.

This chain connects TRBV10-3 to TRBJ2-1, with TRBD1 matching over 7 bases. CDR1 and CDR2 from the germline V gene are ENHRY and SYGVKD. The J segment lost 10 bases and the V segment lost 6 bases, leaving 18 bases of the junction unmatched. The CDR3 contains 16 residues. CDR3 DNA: TGTGCCATCAGCCAGGGGGACCTTAACAATCAGGAAGAGCAGTTCTTC. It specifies CAISQGDLNNQEEQFF.

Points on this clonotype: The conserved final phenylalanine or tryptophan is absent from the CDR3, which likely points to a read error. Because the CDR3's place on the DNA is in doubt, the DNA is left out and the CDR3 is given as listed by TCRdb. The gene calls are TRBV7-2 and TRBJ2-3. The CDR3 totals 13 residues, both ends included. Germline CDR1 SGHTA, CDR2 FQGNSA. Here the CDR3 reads CASRVGGTATYYY.

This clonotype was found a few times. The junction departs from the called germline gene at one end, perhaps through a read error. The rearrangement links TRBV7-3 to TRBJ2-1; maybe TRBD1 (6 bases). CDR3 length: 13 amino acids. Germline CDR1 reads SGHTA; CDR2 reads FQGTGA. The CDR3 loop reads CASSPRDTGNTIF. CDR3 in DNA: TGTGCCAGCAGCCCCCGGGACACTGGAAACACGATATTC.

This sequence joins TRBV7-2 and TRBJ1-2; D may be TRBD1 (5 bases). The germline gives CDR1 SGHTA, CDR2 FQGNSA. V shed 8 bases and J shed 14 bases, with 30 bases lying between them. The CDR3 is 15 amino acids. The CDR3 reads CASGDGGTDTQDFTF. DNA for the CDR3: TGTGCCAGCGGGGACGGTGGCACAGATACGCAGGATTTTACCTTC.

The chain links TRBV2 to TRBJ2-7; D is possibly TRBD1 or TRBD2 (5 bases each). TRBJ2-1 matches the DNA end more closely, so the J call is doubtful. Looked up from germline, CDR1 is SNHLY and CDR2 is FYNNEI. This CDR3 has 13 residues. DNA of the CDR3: TGTGCCAGCAGTGAAGTTGGGACCCATGAGCAGTTCTTC. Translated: CASSEVGTHEQFF.

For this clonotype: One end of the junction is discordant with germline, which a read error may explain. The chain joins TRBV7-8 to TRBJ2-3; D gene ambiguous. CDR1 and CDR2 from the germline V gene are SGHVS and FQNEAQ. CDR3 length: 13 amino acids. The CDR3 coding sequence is TGTGCCAGCAGCTTAGCGGGCGCAGCTACTACGCATTTT. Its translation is CASSLAGAATTHF.

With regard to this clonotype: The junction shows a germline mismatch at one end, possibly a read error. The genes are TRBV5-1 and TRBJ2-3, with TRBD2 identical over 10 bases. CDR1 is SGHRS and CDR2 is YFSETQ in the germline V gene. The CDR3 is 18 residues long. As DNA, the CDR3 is TGTGCCAGCAGCTTAGAGCCTAGCGGGAGTAGCAGCACAGATACGCAGTATTTT. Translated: CASSLEPSGSSSTDTQYF.

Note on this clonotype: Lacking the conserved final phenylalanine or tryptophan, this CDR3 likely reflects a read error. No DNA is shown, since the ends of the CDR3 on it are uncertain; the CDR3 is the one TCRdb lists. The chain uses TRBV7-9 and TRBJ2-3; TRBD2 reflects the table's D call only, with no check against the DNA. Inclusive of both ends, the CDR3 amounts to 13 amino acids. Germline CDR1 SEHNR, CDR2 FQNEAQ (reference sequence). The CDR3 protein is CASSYERSGRSDE.

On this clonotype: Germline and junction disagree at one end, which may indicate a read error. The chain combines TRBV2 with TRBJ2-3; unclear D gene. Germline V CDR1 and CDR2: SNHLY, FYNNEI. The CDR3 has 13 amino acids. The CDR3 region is CASGDLGTDPQYF. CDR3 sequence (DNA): TGTGCCAGCGGTGACCTGGGCACAGATCCGCAGTATTTT.

The CDR3 protein is CASSTEQGAYNEQFF. CDR3 nucleotide sequence: TGTGCCAGCAGTACAGAACAGGGGGCCTACAATGAGCAGTTCTTC. The chain recombines TRBV11-2 with TRBJ2-1, with 8 positions matching TRBD1. The CDR3 runs 15 residues. Losses at the gene ends were 6 bases for V and 2 bases for J; bases not matched to a gene: 6. CDR1 is SGHAT, CDR2 FQNNGV, per germline.

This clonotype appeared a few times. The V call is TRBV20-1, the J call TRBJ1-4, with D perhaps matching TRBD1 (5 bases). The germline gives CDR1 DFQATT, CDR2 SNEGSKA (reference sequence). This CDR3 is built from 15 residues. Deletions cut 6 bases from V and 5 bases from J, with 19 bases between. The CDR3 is CSASSWGRKNEKLFF. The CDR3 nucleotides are TGCAGTGCCAGTAGTTGGGGACGCAAGAATGAAAAACTGTTTTTT.